These T cell receptor beta chains were read from a single sample in a study of T cell responses to AZD1222 COVID-19 vaccine. Produced via immunoSEQ multiplex PCR; TCRdb's table is partial and in-frame only. Of under 150,000 clones listed, about nine tenths are singletons. Sequenced material: peripheral blood, taken 28 days after the second AZD1222 dose. The source is an adult who received the AZD1222 COVID-19 vaccine. Each CDR3 is given with its conserved first and last residue. D genes are given only for firm matches. Rows give clone size only sometimes, using once, few, many, or a class for an expanded clone.

D	V	J	size	CDR3	DNA
NA	TRBV30	TRBJ1-4	NA	CAWSVGGNEKLFF	TGTGCCTGGAGTGTCGGGGGAAATGAAAAACTGTTTTTT
TRBD1	TRBV30	TRBJ2-7	NA	CAWSTGFRTGTYEQYF	TGTGCCTGGAGTACGGGCTTTCGGACAGGGACTTACGAGCAGTACTTC
TRBD1	TRBV18	TRBJ1-1	NA	CASSYRQGVNTEAFF	TGTGCCAGCTCTTACCGGCAGGGGGTAAACACTGAAGCTTTCTTT
NA	TRBV5-6	TRBJ1-1	few	CASQSGNLNTEAFF	TGTGCCAGCCAATCGGGAAACCTGAACACTGAAGCTTTCTTT
TRBD1	TRBV27	TRBJ1-3	few	CASSLGRGLGNTIYF	TGTGCCAGCAGTTTAGGCAGGGGGCTTGGAAACACCATATATTTT
TRBD2	TRBV28	TRBJ2-7	NA	CASILAGGPPHEQYF	TGTGCCAGCATTCTAGCGGGAGGGCCTCCCCACGAGCAGTACTTC
NA	TRBV9	TRBJ1-5	NA	CASSVYGSNQPQHF	TGTGCCAGCAGCGTATACGGGAGCAATCAGCCCCAGCATTTT
NA	TRBV10-3	TRBJ1-2	NA	CAITPQTANYGYTF	TGTGCCATCACCCCGCAGACTGCTAACTATGGCTACACCTTC
NA	TRBV5-1	TRBJ2-7	NA	CASSLLHPNYEQYF	TGCGCCAGCAGCTTGTTACACCCGAACTACGAGCAGTACTTC
TRBD2	TRBV9	TRBJ2-3	NA	CASSETSDTQYF	TGTGCCAGCAGCGAGACTAGCGATACGCAGTATTTT
NA	TRBV19	TRBJ1-3	NA	CASSPYRAPRGNTIYF	TGTGCCAGTAGTCCCTACCGGGCCCCGCGGGGAAACACCATATATTTT
NA	TRBV10-1	TRBJ1-3	NA	CASSDSPSGNTIYF	TGCGCCAGCAGTGACAGTCCCTCTGGAAACACCATATATTTT
NA	TRBV19	TRBJ1-6	NA	CASSIVGKNSPLHF	TGTGCCAGTAGTATCGTAGGGAAGAATTCACCCCTCCACTTT
NA	TRBV5-4	TRBJ2-2	NA	CASSFAPGSLSGELFF	TGTGCCAGCAGCTTTGCCCCGGGATCTCTCTCCGGGGAGCTGTTTTTT
TRBD2	TRBV4-1	TRBJ2-7	few	CASSLQSVAGVYEQYF	TGCGCCAGCAGCCTCCAGTCTGTAGCGGGAGTATACGAGCAGTACTTC
NA	TRBV18	TRBJ1-6	NA	CASSPERGNSPLHF	TGTGCCAGCTCCCCCGAAAGGGGAAATTCACCCCTCCACTTT
TRBD1	TRBV7-9	TRBJ1-2	NA	CASSSRDRGRGYGYTF	TGTGCCAGCAGCTCGCGGGACAGGGGGCGAGGCTATGGCTACACCTTC
NA	TRBV30	TRBJ1-2	NA	CAWSVEARINYGYTF	TGTGCCTGGAGTGTAGAAGCCAGGATTAACTATGGCTACACCTTC
NA	TRBV19	TRBJ1-5	NA	CASSTANNQPQHF	TGTGCCAGTAGCACAGCTAACAATCAGCCCCAGCATTTT
NA	TRBV28	TRBJ1-1	NA	CASAWGSEAFF	TGTGCCAGCGCATGGGGTAGTGAAGCTTTCTTT
NA	TRBV7-9	TRBJ1-1	NA	CASNPGYTEAFF	TGTGCCAGCAACCCTGGGTACACTGAAGCTTTCTTT
TRBD2	TRBV11-1	TRBJ2-1	NA	CASSLASRTSGGDNEQFF	TGTGCCAGCAGCTTAGCCTCCCGGACTAGCGGGGGGGACAATGAGCAGTTCTTC
TRBD1	TRBV9	TRBJ1-1	NA	CASRSGGTEAFF	TGTGCCAGCAGGTCAGGGGGCACTGAAGCTTTCTTT
NA	TRBV28	TRBJ1-2	NA	CASKRGSAGYTF	TGTGCCAGTAAACGAGGTTCTGCTGGCTACACCTTC
NA	TRBV7-8	TRBJ1-5	NA	CASSPGLQPQHF	TGTGCCAGCAGCCCCGGACTACAGCCCCAGCATTTT
NA	TRBV6-6	TRBJ1-4	NA	CASSFFRTSNEKLFF	TGTGCCAGCAGCTTTTTTAGGACCTCTAATGAAAAACTGTTTTTT
TRBD1	TRBV24-1	TRBJ2-3	NA	CATSSRTGHTQYF	TGTGCCACCAGTAGCCGGACAGGGCATACGCAGTATTTT
TRBD1	TRBV19	TRBJ2-3	NA	CASSPGQGPDTQYF	TGTGCCAGTAGTCCCGGACAGGGACCAGATACGCAGTATTTT
NA	TRBV14	TRBJ2-5	NA	CASSQGGVGRIQETQYF	TGTGCCAGCAGCCAAGGGGGCGTTGGCCGGATACAAGAGACCCAGTACTTC
TRBD1	TRBV28	TRBJ1-5	once	CASSTIGTGKDQPQHF	TGTGCCAGCAGCACCATTGGGACAGGAAAGGATCAGCCCCAGCATTTT
TRBD1	TRBV5-1	TRBJ2-2	NA	CASSQKKTGGNTGELFF	TGCGCCAGCAGCCAAAAAAAGACAGGGGGCAACACCGGGGAGCTGTTTTTT
TRBD2	TRBV29-1	TRBJ2-7	NA	CSVEGASGVKSYEQYF	TGCAGCGTTGAGGGAGCCAGCGGGGTAAAATCCTACGAGCAGTACTTC
TRBD2	TRBV7-9	TRBJ2-3	few	CASSLSSGSRADTQYF	TGTGCCAGCAGCTTATCCAGCGGGAGTAGGGCAGATACGCAGTATTTT
TRBD1	TRBV11-2	TRBJ2-1	NA	CASSPRGAGGSYNEQFF	TGTGCCAGCAGCCCGAGAGGGGCAGGGGGTTCCTACAATGAGCAGTTCTTC
NA	TRBV4-2	TRBJ2-1	NA	CASSQDSFPRNEQFF	TGTGCCAGCAGCCAAGATTCGTTTCCGCGAAATGAGCAGTTCTTC
TRBD1	TRBV20-1	TRBJ1-1	NA	CSASDTGTGLYEAFF	TGCAGTGCTAGTGACACCGGGACAGGATTATATGAAGCTTTCTTT
TRBD2	TRBV6-2/TRBV6-3	TRBJ2-7	NA	CASSTSGNQPGDEQYF	TGTGCCAGCAGTACGAGCGGGAACCAACCTGGGGACGAGCAGTACTTC
TRBD2	TRBV6-2/TRBV6-3	TRBJ2-1	NA	CASSSPQRGINEQFF	TGTGCCAGCAGTAGCCCCCAGCGGGGTATTAATGAGCAGTTCTTC
NA	TRBV4-1	TRBJ1-6	once	CASSWDFNSPLHF	TGCGCCAGCAGCTGGGATTTTAATTCACCCCTCCACTTT
TRBD2	TRBV10-2	TRBJ2-1	NA	CASSSEVSSGRNEQFF	TGCGCCAGCAGTTCGGAGGTCAGTAGCGGGAGGAATGAGCAGTTCTTC
TRBD2	TRBV5-4	TRBJ2-1	NA	CASSSMTSGSYNEQFF	TGTGCCAGCAGCTCGATGACTAGCGGTTCCTACAATGAGCAGTTCTTC
NA	TRBV13	TRBJ1-1	NA	CASSLAVNTEAFF	TGTGCCAGCAGCTTAGCAGTTAACACTGAAGCTTTCTTT
NA	TRBV20-1	TRBJ2-1	NA	CSARSHPGQFF	TGCAGTGCTAGATCCCACCCAGGGCAGTTCTTC
NA	TRBV5-8	TRBJ1-1	NA	CASSLDGGGYTEAFF	TGTGCCAGCAGCTTGGACGGGGGGGGTTACACTGAAGCTTTCTTT
NA	TRBV5-1	TRBJ2-5	NA	CASSRADRFQETQYF	TGCGCCAGCAGCCGAGCCGACAGGTTCCAAGAGACCCAGTACTTC
TRBD1	TRBV18	TRBJ1-1	NA	CASSPGQGIPEAFF	TGTGCCAGCTCCCCGGGACAGGGGATCCCTGAAGCTTTCTTT
NA	TRBV7-3	TRBJ2-2	NA	CASRAQGGTGELFF	TGTGCCAGTAGGGCCCAGGGGGGCACCGGGGAGCTGTTTTTT
NA	TRBV28	TRBJ1-5	once	CASSSLKTGVIGGQPQHF	TGTGCCAGCAGTTCCCTGAAAACCGGGGTCATAGGGGGTCAGCCCCAGCATTTT
NA	TRBV5-6	TRBJ1-5	NA	CASSFELSQPQHF	TGTGCCAGCAGCTTCGAACTGAGTCAGCCCCAGCATTTT
NA	TRBV11-2	TRBJ1-1	NA	CASSFSGTADTEAFF	TGTGCCAGCAGCTTTTCCGGGACCGCCGACACTGAAGCTTTCTTT
NA	TRBV13	TRBJ1-5	once	CASSLRNQPQHF	TGTGCCAGCAGCCTCAGAAATCAGCCCCAGCATTTT
NA	TRBV7-6	TRBJ2-5	NA	CASSLQGLVVETQYF	TGTGCCAGCAGCTTGCAGGGTTTGGTTGTGGAGACCCAGTACTTC
NA	TRBV4-3	TRBJ1-2	NA	CASSQEMAITNYGYTF	TGCGCCAGCAGCCAAGAGATGGCAATAACTAACTATGGCTACACCTTC